The 10 T cell receptor beta chains below were found in one sample sequenced in a study of yellow fever vaccine responses in identical twins. MiXCR was run by TCRdb on the RT-PCR reads, yielding one entry per CDR3 protein. The table records tens of thousands of distinct CDR3 sequences, more than 60% of them present only once. The sample consisted of T cells from blood (PBMCs), unsorted or a sorted subset (not recorded which), taken before or after yellow fever vaccination (not recorded which). These TCRs come from a woman aged 18-29 years who received the yellow fever vaccine.

The CDR3, as DNA: TGTGCCGCAAGGACAGGGGGAGACAATGAGCAGTTCTTC. It translates to CAARTGGDNEQFF. The rearrangement links TRBV10-3 to TRBJ2-1, with TRBD1 matching over 10 bases. V gave up 11 bases and J gave up 5 bases; unmatched junction bases: 6. Germline values: CDR1 ENHRY, CDR2 SYGVKD. The CDR3 sequence is 13 residues long.

The chain recombines TRBV2 with TRBJ1-2; D gene ambiguous. The V end was cut by 4 bases, the J end by 4 bases, with 7 bases between. The germline V gene has CDR1 SNHLY and CDR2 FYNNEI. The CDR3 extends over 12 amino acids. The CDR3 DNA follows: TGTGCCAGCAGTGCGTCGGGCTATGGCTACACCTTC. Protein sequence: CASSASGYGYTF.

This chain connects TRBV20-1 to TRBJ2-7, with a tentative D call TRBD2 (5 bases). CDR3 length: 12 residues. Trimming took off 6 bases at V and 3 bases at J, with 12 bases between the two ends. Germline CDR1 DFQATT, CDR2 SNEGSKA (reference sequence). The chain's CDR3 is CSALRGNYEQYV. The CDR3 region has the DNA TGCAGTGCCCTGAGAGGGAACTACGAGCAGTACGTC.

This clonotype was recorded only once. The V and J genes are TRBV15 and TRBJ2-1; unclear D gene. The germline gives CDR1 LNHNV, CDR2 YYDKDF (reference sequence). The V gene lost 3 bases and the J gene lost 7 bases, with 4 bases spanning the gap. The CDR3 sequence is 11 residues long. CDR3 sequence: CATSRFNEQFF. In DNA form, the CDR3 reads TGTGCCACCAGCAGGTTTAATGAGCAGTTCTTC.

V is TRBV13 and J is TRBJ2-5, with no clear D. The CDR3 extends over 14 amino acids. Trimming cost V 0 bases and J 5 bases, with 10 bases left between them. Germline V gene sequence: CDR1 PRHDT, CDR2 FYEKMQ (reference sequence). The CDR3 protein is CASSLGSAMETQYF. For the CDR3, the DNA is TGTGCCAGCAGCTTAGGCTCCGCGATGGAGACCCAGTACTTC.

V is TRBV4-3 and J is TRBJ1-6; TRBD1 agrees at 8 bases. Germline CDR1 reads LGHNA; CDR2 reads YSLEER. The CDR3 extends over 16 amino acids. V trimming: 3 bases; J trimming: 10 bases; junction bases outside the gene matches: 11. The CDR3 loop reads CASSHGMTGVRSPLHF. In nucleotides, the CDR3 is TGCGCCAGCAGCCACGGTATGACAGGGGTTAGGTCACCCCTCCACTTT.

The rearrangement uses TRBV12-3 or TRBV12-4 and TRBJ1-1, with a possible D match to TRBD1 (5 bases). V lost 6 bases to trimming and J lost 1 base, with 9 bases between them. The CDR3 is 13 amino acids. In DNA form, the CDR3 reads TGTGCCAGCAGATCGACAGCGAACACTGAAGCTTTCTTT. Translation gives CASRSTANTEAFF.

The CDR3 here is CSVGTNYGYTF. The CDR3 bases are TGCAGCGTGGGAACTAACTATGGCTACACCTTC. The chain recombines TRBV29-1 with TRBJ1-2; unclear D gene. Between the trimmed V and J ends, which lost 6 bases and 0 bases, there was a span of 5 bases. The CDR3 contains 11 residues. The germline CDR1 and CDR2 sequences are SQVTM and ANQGSEA. The full variable domain, in which reference TRBV29-1 and TRBJ1-2 provide the parts outside the CDR3, is SAVISQKPSRDICQRGTSLTIQCQVDSQVTMMFWYRQQPGQSLTLIATANQGSEATYESGFVIDKFPISRPNLTFSTLTVSNMSPEDSSIYLCSVGTNYGYTFGSGTRLTVV.

This clonotype has more than one count but fewer than ten. V and J are TRBV2 and TRBJ1-5, with 8 bases matching TRBD1. Losses at the gene ends were 5 bases for V and 2 bases for J; bases not matched to a gene: 2. CDR1 SNHLY and CDR2 FYNNEI come from the germline V gene. This CDR3 comprises 14 residues. Here the CDR3 reads CASSLDRGNQPQHF. DNA of the CDR3: TGTGCCAGCAGTCTGGACAGGGGCAATCAGCCCCAGCATTTT.

The chain combines TRBV15 with TRBJ2-5; 8 bases are shared with TRBD2. Germline-derived CDR1 and CDR2 are LNHNV and YYDKDF (reference sequence). The V segment lost 2 bases and the J segment 7 bases; nucleotides outside the gene matches: 12. This CDR3 has 16 residues. The CDR3 coding sequence is TGTGCCACCAGCAGATTAGGACTAGCCGGGGCTAGGACCCAGTACTTC. Its protein product is CATSRLGLAGARTQYF. The complete variable domain, with remaining parts taken from reference TRBV15 and TRBJ2-5, reads DAMVIQNPRYQVTQFGKPVTLSCSQTLNHNVMYWYQQKSSQAPKLLFHYYDKDFNNEADTPDNFQSRRPNTSFCFLDIRSPGLGDTAMYLCATSRLGLAGARTQYFGPGTRLLVL.